This T cell receptor (beta chain) was recorded in a study of blood T cell repertoires in COVID-19. Across the whole study: Nucleic acid was either cDNA or gDNA, and it came from T cells, B-cell-depleted T cells, or PBMCs.

Produced via immunoSEQ multiplex PCR; TCRdb's table is partial and in-frame only. The repertoire holds about 110,000 clones, 84% seen once, with 6.6% in the top ten. V lost 4 bases and J 1 base, leaving 8 bases between the germline ends. Germline V lookup: CDR1 SGDLS, CDR2 YYNGEE. This CDR3 is 13 amino acids long. The sample consisted of peripheral blood. The chain recombines TRBV9 with TRBJ1-1; D ambiguous. This TCR was recovered from a woman aged 45-60 years with acute or convalescent COVID-19. The CDR3 sequence: CASSFSGNTEAFF. In DNA form, the CDR3 reads TGTGCCAGCAGCTTCTCAGGGAACACTGAAGCTTTCTTT. Drawing the rest from reference TRBV9 and TRBJ1-1, the complete variable domain is DSGVTQTPKHLITATGQRVTLRCSPRSGDLSVYWYQQSLDQGLQFLIQYYNGEERAKGNILERFSAQQFPDLHSELNLSSLELGDSALYFCASSFSGNTEAFFGQGTRLTVV.